The 31 T cell receptor beta chains below were found in one sample sequenced in a study of blood T cell repertoires in COVID-19. Generated by immunoSEQ multiplex PCR, the TCRdb table keeps only in-frame clones and is missing some. Counted here are fewer than 700,000 clones, roughly 91% occurring once; the ten biggest clones make up about 8.2%. The specimen was peripheral blood. The receptors were sampled from a woman aged 45 to 65 with COVID-19, enrolled during active disease.

The chain is built from TRBV19 and TRBJ1-2, with D tentatively TRBD1 (6 bases). V dropped 10 bases and J dropped 1 base, with 16 bases sitting between them. The CDR3 is 14 amino acids. Germline lookup yields CDR1 LNHDA and CDR2 SQIVND (reference sequence). CDR3 residues: CATKETGLNYGYTF. Here the CDR3 DNA reads TGTGCCACCAAGGAGACAGGCCTTAACTATGGCTACACCTTC. Supplemented by reference TRBV19 and TRBJ1-2, the full variable domain reads DGGITQSPKYLFRKEGQNVTLSCEQNLNHDAMYWYRQDPGQGLRLIYYSQIVNDFQKGDIAEGYSVSREKKESFPLTVTSAQKNPTAFYLCATKETGLNYGYTFGSGTRLTVV.

V and J are TRBV28 and TRBJ1-1; no definite D call. This CDR3 has 12 amino acids. From germline, CDR1 is MDHEN and CDR2 SYDVKM. Trimming shortened V by 5 bases and J by 3 bases, and 7 bases separated the two germline ends. The CDR3 spells CASSPPDTEAFF. The DNA for the CDR3 is TGTGCCAGCAGTCCGCCGGACACTGAAGCTTTCTTT.

The V and J genes are TRBV12-2 and TRBJ2-7; the D segment call TRBD1 is taken from the table without a DNA check. TRBV12-2 is given as a pseudogene. The CDR3 sequence is 17 residues long. This CDR3 reads CASRLGTGPWASYEQYF. CDR3 in DNA: TGTGCAAGTCGCTTAGGGACAGGACCCTGGGCCTCCTACGAGCAGTACTTC.

The genes are TRBV19 and TRBJ1-2; 10 bases match TRBD1. The CDR3 totals 14 residues. Germline assignment: CDR1 LNHDA and CDR2 SQIVND (reference sequence). The trim removed 3 bases at V and 6 bases at J, leaving 4 bases unmatched. The CDR3 here is CASSMRQGANGYTF. The CDR3 nucleotides are TGTGCCAGTAGTATGAGACAGGGGGCAAATGGCTACACCTTC.

The count of this clone is one. The chain's CDR3 is CASSNLGDRTSSGANVLTF. For the CDR3, the DNA is TGTGCCAGCAGCAACCTCGGGGACAGGACAAGCTCTGGGGCCAACGTCCTGACTTTC. V is TRBV21-1 and J is TRBJ2-6; the DNA was not used to check the table's D call, TRBD1. TRBV21-1 corresponds to a pseudogene. This CDR3 comprises 19 residues.

This clone was seen a single time. The genes are TRBV30 and TRBJ1-2; no reliable D call. Germline V lookup: CDR1 GTSNPN, CDR2 SVGIG (reference sequence). CDR3 length: 13 amino acids. The V end lost 4 bases, the J end lost 6 bases, and 15 bases lay between the germline ends. In nucleotides, the CDR3 is TGTGCCTGGAAAAGAGAGGCGGGTGATGGCTACACCTTC. It is translated as CAWKREAGDGYTF. Based on the CDR3 plus reference TRBV30 and TRBJ1-2, the full variable domain is SQTIHQWPATLVQPVGSPLSLECTVEGTSNPNLYWYRQAAGRGLQLLFYSVGIGQISSEVPQNLSASRPQDRQFILSSKKLLLSDSGFYLCAWKREAGDGYTFGSGTRLTVV.

V gene TRBV2 combines with J gene TRBJ1-2, with 12 nucleotides matching TRBD1. The germline V gene has CDR1 SNHLY and CDR2 FYNNEI. The length of the CDR3 is 15 residues. V shed 4 bases and J 3 bases; nucleotides not matched to a gene: 3. The CDR3 region has the DNA TGTGCCAGCAGTGCGGGACAGGGGGCTGACTATGGCTACACCTTC. This gives the protein CASSAGQGADYGYTF.

The chain carries TRBV11-2 and TRBJ1-1; 7 bases map to TRBD1. Germline V gene lookup returns CDR1 SGHAT and CDR2 FQNNGV. The CDR3 is 13 residues long. Trimming removed 5 bases from V and 5 bases from J; junction bases left unmatched: 5. CDR3 DNA sequence: TGTGCCAGCAGCGCCGACAGGGAGACTGAAGCTTTCTTT. Encoded protein: CASSADRETEAFF.

In nucleotides, the CDR3 is TGTGCCAGCAGCCCGGCGGGGTTTGATTCACCCCTCCACTTT. It is translated as CASSPAGFDSPLHF. This chain connects TRBV7-8 to TRBJ1-6; D unclear. The V gene's germline CDR1 is SGHVS and CDR2 FQNEAQ. This CDR3 has 14 residues. V shed 5 bases and J shed 8 bases, with 13 bases lying between them.

The V call is TRBV24-1, the J call TRBJ1-5, with D possibly being TRBD1 (5 bases). With 7 bases removed from V and 7 bases from J, the gap between germline ends came to 13 bases. CDR1 is KGHDR and CDR2 is SFDVKD in the germline V gene. This CDR3 contains 13 residues. CDR3 coding DNA: TGTGCCACCAGCGCAGGGAAAAGACAGCCCCAGCATTTT. Translating it yields CATSAGKRQPQHF.

In its sample, this clone was seen once. The chain combines TRBV11-2 with TRBJ2-3; no firm D call. There are 13 residues in the CDR3. Trimming took 5 bases from V and 3 from J, leaving 9 bases between them. Per germline, CDR1 SGHAT and CDR2 FQNNGV. The DNA of the CDR3 is TGTGCCAGCAGCCCCTCGAGGACAGATACGCAGTATTTT. Translating gives CASSPSRTDTQYF.

V gene TRBV19 combines with J gene TRBJ2-3; TRBD1 agrees at 10 bases. Germline V CDR1 and CDR2: LNHDA, SQIVND (reference sequence). There are 14 residues in the CDR3. Losses at the gene ends were 5 bases for V and 3 bases for J; bases not matched to a gene: 2. CDR3 bases: TGTGCCAGTAGTTCGGACAGGGGGACAGATACGCAGTATTTT. Translating gives CASSSDRGTDTQYF.

This chain connects TRBV5-1 to TRBJ2-7, with TRBD1 matching 10 bases. In germline, CDR1 is SGHRS, CDR2 YFSETQ. The CDR3 totals 15 residues. V lost 0 bases, J lost 3 bases, and 3 bases stayed unmatched. CDR3 sequence (DNA): TGCGCCAGCAGCTTGGAGACAGGGGGCTTCTACGAGCAGTACTTC. Its protein product is CASSLETGGFYEQYF.

This chain joins TRBV10-3 and TRBJ1-3; no clear D. Germline V lookup: CDR1 ENHRY, CDR2 SYGVKD. This CDR3 spans 14 amino acids. Trimming stripped 6 bases from V and 4 bases from J, with 13 bases between. CDR3 bases: TGTGCCATCAGGGAGCGGTTGGTGGGAAACACCATATATTTT. The encoded protein is CAIRERLVGNTIYF.

In its sample, this clone was seen once. This chain connects TRBV19 to TRBJ1-2, with 11 nucleotides matching TRBD1. J was trimmed by 8 bases and V by 10 bases; bases with no gene match: 9. The CDR3 runs to 13 residues. Germline assignment: CDR1 LNHDA and CDR2 SQIVND (reference sequence). The CDR3 spells CATRDRGSVGYTF. The CDR3 DNA is TGTGCCACCCGGGACAGGGGGTCCGTCGGCTACACCTTC.

This clone was detected a few times. The chain combines TRBV28 with TRBJ2-7; 9 nucleotides match TRBD1. This CDR3 spans 15 amino acids. In germline, CDR1 is MDHEN, CDR2 SYDVKM. V gave up 6 bases and J gave up 1 base; unmatched junction bases: 7. Here the CDR3 reads CASSSGQGFSYEQYF. CDR3 nucleotides: TGTGCCAGCAGCTCTGGACAGGGGTTTTCCTACGAGCAGTACTTC.

The chain couples TRBV29-1 to TRBJ1-5; possibly TRBD1 for D (5 bases). V was shortened by 6 bases and J by 2 bases, with 11 bases between the two germline ends. Per the germline V gene, CDR1 is SQVTM and CDR2 is ANQGSEA. This CDR3 has 13 residues. CDR3 amino acids: CSVEEGGNQPQHF. Written as DNA, the CDR3 is TGCAGCGTCGAGGAAGGGGGCAATCAGCCCCAGCATTTT.

The V gene is TRBV11-3, the J gene TRBJ2-3, with TRBD1 matching 7 bases. Germline assignment: CDR1 SGHNT and CDR2 YENEEA. Trimming cost V 5 bases and J 5 bases; bases outside gene matches: 4. The CDR3 loop spans 13 amino acids. The CDR3 loop reads CASSPTGEDTQYF. CDR3 nucleotide sequence: TGTGCCAGCAGCCCCACAGGGGAAGATACGCAGTATTTT.

This clone came up once. The chain uses TRBV9 and TRBJ2-3, with a tentative D call TRBD1 (5 bases). Germline V CDR1 and CDR2: SGDLS, YYNGEE. Trimming took off 6 bases at V and 2 bases at J, with 13 bases between the two ends. CDR3 length: 14 residues. CDR3 nucleotide sequence: TGTGCCAGCATAGAGACAGACTTCACAGATACGCAGTATTTT. Protein product: CASIETDFTDTQYF.

This sequence joins TRBV27 and TRBJ2-1, with D tentatively TRBD2 (5 bases). Trimming stripped 0 bases from V and 4 bases from J, with 10 bases between. The CDR3 loop spans 15 amino acids. Germline V gene sequence: CDR1 MNHEY, CDR2 SMNVEV (reference sequence). The CDR3: CASSLSDEGYNEQFF. The DNA of the CDR3 is TGTGCCAGCAGTTTATCAGATGAGGGATACAATGAGCAGTTCTTC.

Only a few counts were recorded for this clone. The CDR3 reads CASSLGDRDYGYTF. CDR3 nucleotide sequence: TGCGCCAGCAGCTTGGGTGACAGGGACTATGGCTACACCTTC. The V and J genes are TRBV5-1 and TRBJ1-2; 7 bases match TRBD1. J lost 3 bases, V lost 0 bases, and 2 bases had no gene match. CDR1 is SGHRS and CDR2 is YFSETQ in the germline V gene. The CDR3 consists of 14 residues.

The chain carries TRBV11-2 and TRBJ2-1; 15 bases match TRBD2. J lost 8 bases, V lost 3 bases, and 5 bases had no gene match. The germline CDR1 and CDR2 sequences are SGHAT and FQNNGV. The CDR3 contains 16 residues. The CDR3 loop is CASSFGLAGGHDEQFF. The CDR3 nucleotides read TGTGCCAGCAGCTTCGGACTAGCGGGGGGGCACGATGAGCAGTTCTTC.

The sample holds many counts of this clone. This sequence joins TRBV5-1 and TRBJ2-1; D may be TRBD2 (5 bases). The germline V gene has CDR1 SGHRS and CDR2 YFSETQ. The CDR3 is made up of 17 amino acids. Between the trimmed V and J ends, which lost 2 bases and 0 bases, there was a span of 15 bases. As DNA, the CDR3 is TGCGCCAGCAGCTTTGAGGCTAGTGGGAGCTCCTACAATGAGCAGTTCTTC. Its protein is CASSFEASGSSYNEQFF.

V gene TRBV6-5 combines with J gene TRBJ1-3, with TRBD1 matching over 7 bases. Germline CDR1 is MNHEY and CDR2 is SVGAGI. The CDR3 extends over 16 amino acids. Trimming cost V 0 bases and J 0 bases; bases outside gene matches: 2. This CDR3 reads CASSYSGGGSGNTIYF. The DNA of the CDR3 is TGTGCCAGCAGTTACTCAGGGGGCGGCTCTGGAAACACCATATATTTT.

The chain recombines TRBV11-2 with TRBJ2-2; 8 positions agree with TRBD2. The CDR3 loop spans 18 amino acids. Trimming removed 3 bases from V and 1 base from J; junction bases left unmatched: 10. Germline V gene lookup returns CDR1 SGHAT and CDR2 FQNNGV. CDR3 nucleotides: TGTGCCAGCAGCTTTAGAAGGGGTGCGGGGGGGAACACCGGGGAGCTGTTTTTT. As protein: CASSFRRGAGGNTGELFF.

With regard to this clone: Additional DNA sequences in this sample encode the identical CDR3. CDR3 sequence reads: CASSQGTATDTQYF. CDR3 coding DNA: TGTGCCAGCAGCCAAGGAACAGCCACAGATACGCAGTATTTT. The chain is built from TRBV3-1 (or the pseudogene TRBV3-2) and TRBJ2-3; D ambiguous. This CDR3 has 14 amino acids. Trimming cost V 1 base and J 2 bases, with 7 bases left between them. The germline CDR1 and CDR2 sequences are LGHDT and YNNKEL (reference sequence).

The rearrangement uses TRBV10-2 and TRBJ1-5, with 12 positions matching TRBD1. V shed 2 bases, J shed 9 bases, and the junction held 11 bases outside the gene matches. Looked up from germline, CDR1 is WSHSY and CDR2 is SAAADI. This CDR3 spans 17 amino acids. The CDR3 DNA follows: TGCGCCAGCAGTGAGACCGGGACAGGGGGCGCGAGGTGGCCCCAGCATTTT. This codes for CASSETGTGGARWPQHF.

This chain joins TRBV6-4 and TRBJ2-7; 8 positions match TRBD1. The CDR3 covers 17 residues. Per germline, CDR1 MRHNA and CDR2 SNTAGT. Unmatched junction bases numbered 15, after V lost 5 bases and J lost 3 bases. CDR3 protein: CASSKEAGGSIGYEQYF. For the CDR3, the DNA is TGTGCCAGCAGTAAGGAGGCAGGGGGCTCGATAGGCTACGAGCAGTACTTC.

The rearrangement joins TRBV24-1 to TRBJ1-3; D gene ambiguous. The CDR3 sequence is 14 residues long. Trimming cost V 4 bases and J 4 bases, with 10 bases left between them. The germline gives CDR1 KGHDR, CDR2 SFDVKD. In nucleotides, the CDR3 is TGTGCCACCAGTGACCCCGTGGCCGGAAACACCATATATTTT. Translation gives CATSDPVAGNTIYF.

This sequence joins TRBV5-1 and TRBJ2-7, with 9 bases aligning to TRBD1. The CDR3 consists of 14 residues. The J segment lost 4 bases and the V segment lost 4 bases, leaving 6 bases of the junction unmatched. Germline values: CDR1 SGHRS, CDR2 YFSETQ. CDR3 loop: CASSGTGIEYEQYF. DNA for the CDR3: TGCGCCAGCAGCGGGACAGGGATCGAGTACGAGCAGTACTTC.

In nucleotides, the CDR3 is TGTGCCAGCAGTTACTATCGACAGAACACCGGGGAGCTGTTTTTT. Amino acid sequence: CASSYYRQNTGELFF. This chain links TRBV6-5 with TRBJ2-2; D unclear. CDR3 length equals 15 residues. Germline V CDR1 and CDR2: MNHEY, SVGAGI. V was pared by 1 base and J by 1 base, with 7 bases between.